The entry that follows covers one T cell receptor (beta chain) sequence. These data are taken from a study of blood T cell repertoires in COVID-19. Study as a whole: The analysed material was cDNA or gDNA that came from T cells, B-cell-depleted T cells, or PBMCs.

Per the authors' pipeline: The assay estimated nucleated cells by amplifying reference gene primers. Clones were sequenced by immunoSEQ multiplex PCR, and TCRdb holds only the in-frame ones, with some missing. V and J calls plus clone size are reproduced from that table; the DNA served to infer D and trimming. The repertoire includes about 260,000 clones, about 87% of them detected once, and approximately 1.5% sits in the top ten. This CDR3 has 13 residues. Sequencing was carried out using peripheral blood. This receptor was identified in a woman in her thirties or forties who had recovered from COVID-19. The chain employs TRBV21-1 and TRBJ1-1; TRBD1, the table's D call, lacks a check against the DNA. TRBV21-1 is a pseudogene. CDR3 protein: CANPKQGNTEAFF. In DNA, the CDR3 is TGTGCCAACCCAAAACAGGGGAACACTGAAGCTTTCTTT.